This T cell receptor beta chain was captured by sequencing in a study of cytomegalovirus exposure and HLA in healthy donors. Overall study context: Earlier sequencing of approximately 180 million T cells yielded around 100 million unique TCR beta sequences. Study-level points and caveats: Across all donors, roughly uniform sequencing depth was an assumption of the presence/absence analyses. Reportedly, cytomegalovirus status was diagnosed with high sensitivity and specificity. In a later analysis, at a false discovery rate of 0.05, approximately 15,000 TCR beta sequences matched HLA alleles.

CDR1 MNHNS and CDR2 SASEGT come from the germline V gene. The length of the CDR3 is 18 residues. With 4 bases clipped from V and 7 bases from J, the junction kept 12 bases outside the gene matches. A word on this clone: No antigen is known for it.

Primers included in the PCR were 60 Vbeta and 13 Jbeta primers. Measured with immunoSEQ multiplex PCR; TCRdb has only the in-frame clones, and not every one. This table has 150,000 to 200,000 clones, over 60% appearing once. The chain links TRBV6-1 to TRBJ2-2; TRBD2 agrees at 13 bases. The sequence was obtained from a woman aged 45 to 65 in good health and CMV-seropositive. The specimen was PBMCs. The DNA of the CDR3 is TGTGCCAGCAGTGTCCGACTAGCGGGAGGCTACCAGGACGGGGAGCTGTTTTTT. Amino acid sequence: CASSVRLAGGYQDGELFF.